These 27 T cell receptor beta chains share one sample of origin, sequenced in a study of T-cell reconstitution after alpha-beta-depleted transplantation in children. Unique molecular identifiers were used in preparing the TCRbeta library. TCRdb processed the PCR reads anew with MiXCR; each CDR3 protein has one entry. The data show some 600,000 distinct CDR3 sequences, with around 13% seen just once and over 2% held by the top ten. The material was PBMCs, mostly from graft donor cells, obtained 360 days after TCRalphabeta/CD19-depleted stem cell transplant. These receptors all come from a male patient between 10 and 17 years old who had a stem cell transplant for acute myeloid leukemia, so the T cells may come from the graft donor.

In its sample, this clonotype was seen a few times. The chain recombines TRBV6-2 or TRBV6-3 with TRBJ2-3; 8 bases map to TRBD2. The V segment lost 0 bases and the J segment 5 bases; nucleotides outside the gene matches: 19. The V gene's germline CDR1 is MNHEY and CDR2 SVGEGT. This CDR3 is built from 20 residues. The CDR3 DNA reads as TGTGCCAGCAGTTACTCGAATAACCTAGCGGGCTCCAGAGCGGGAGATACGCAGTATTTT. Protein product: CASSYSNNLAGSRAGDTQYF.

CDR3 DNA: TGTGCCAGCAGTATCATCAGGGGATATGAGCAGTTCTTC. This gives the protein CASSIIRGYEQFF. The chain is built from TRBV27 and TRBJ2-1, with a tentative D call TRBD1 (6 bases). The CDR3 is made up of 13 amino acids. V was shortened by 5 bases and J by 8 bases, with 13 bases between the two germline ends. Per the germline V gene, CDR1 is MNHEY and CDR2 is SMNVEV (reference sequence).

V is TRBV11-2 and J is TRBJ2-1; 9 positions match TRBD2. CDR1 is SGHAT, CDR2 FQNNGV, per germline. With V trimmed by 5 bases and J by 4 bases, 9 bases remained unmatched. The CDR3 has 16 amino acids. CDR3 region: CASSPLSGSRYNEQFF. The CDR3 DNA reads TGTGCCAGCAGCCCCCTTAGCGGGAGCAGGTACAATGAGCAGTTCTTC.

In this sample, this clonotype turned up many times. This chain joins TRBV11-2 and TRBJ2-3, with TRBD1 as a possible D gene (6 bases). V gave up 0 bases and J gave up 2 bases, with 15 bases separating them. The CDR3 totals 17 residues. Per the germline V gene, CDR1 is SGHAT and CDR2 is FQNNGV. For the CDR3, the DNA is TGTGCCAGCAGCTTAGAAGGACAGCCAATTTACACAGATACGCAGTATTTT. Translating it yields CASSLEGQPIYTDTQYF.

This clonotype was detected only a few times. V usage is TRBV14 and J usage is TRBJ2-1, with D perhaps matching TRBD1 (6 bases). V lost 0 bases and J lost 2, with 14 bases in between. Germline assignment: CDR1 SGHDN and CDR2 FVKESK. There are 17 residues in the CDR3. The chain's CDR3 is CASSQEDSPLPYNEQFF. The CDR3 DNA reads TGTGCCAGCAGCCAAGAGGACAGTCCCCTCCCCTACAATGAGCAGTTCTTC. Full variable domain (rest looked up from reference TRBV14 and TRBJ2-1): EAGVTQFPSHSVIEKGQTVTLRCDPISGHDNLYWYRRVMGKEIKFLLHFVKESKQDESGMPNNRFLAERTGGTYSTLKVQPAELEDSGVYFCASSQEDSPLPYNEQFFGPGTRLTVL.

The chain links TRBV28 to TRBJ2-7; D is unclear. Germline assignment: CDR1 MDHEN and CDR2 SYDVKM. V gave up 3 bases and J gave up 3 bases, with 9 bases separating them. This CDR3 comprises 13 residues. DNA of the CDR3: TGTGCCAGCAGTTTTGTACGTCGCTACGAGCAGTACTTC. It specifies CASSFVRRYEQYF.

The V gene is TRBV20-1, the J gene TRBJ2-2; 9 bases align to TRBD2. Germline CDR1 reads DFQATT; CDR2 reads SNEGSKA (reference sequence). Unmatched junction bases numbered 8, after V lost 0 bases and J lost 6 bases. CDR3 size: 16 residues. CDR3 protein: CSARDRSGRRAGELFF. The CDR3 region has the DNA TGCAGTGCTAGAGATCGGAGCGGGAGGCGGGCCGGGGAGCTGTTTTTT.

A few counts support this clonotype. V and J are TRBV20-1 and TRBJ2-7; D is possibly TRBD1 (6 bases). This CDR3 spans 12 amino acids. Trimming took off 3 bases at V and 3 bases at J, with 9 bases between the two ends. Germline CDR1 and CDR2: DFQATT and SNEGSKA (reference sequence). The CDR3 is CSASRTDYEQYF. The CDR3 DNA follows: TGCAGTGCTAGTCGGACAGACTACGAGCAGTACTTC.

This chain connects TRBV3-1 to TRBJ2-4; D gene uncertain. V lost 2 bases, J lost 0 bases, and 8 bases lay in between. The CDR3 has 15 amino acids. Germline V gene data show CDR1 as LGHDT and CDR2 as YNNKEL (reference sequence). The CDR3: CASSQLILAKNIQYF. Written as DNA, the CDR3 is TGTGCCAGCAGCCAACTGATCCTAGCCAAAAACATTCAGTACTTC.

The sample holds a few counts of this clonotype. The rearrangement links TRBV12-3 or TRBV12-4 to TRBJ2-5, with TRBD2 identical over 12 bases. The CDR3 contains 17 residues. V lost 4 bases and J lost 2; bases outside the gene matches: 8. CDR3 loop: CASSSPTGLAGQETQYF. In nucleotides, the CDR3 is TGTGCCAGCAGTTCCCCAACCGGACTAGCGGGGCAAGAGACCCAGTACTTC.

V and J are TRBV6-1 and TRBJ2-7; 9 bases are shared with TRBD2. CDR1 and CDR2 (germline): MNHNS, SASEGT. V was pared by 6 bases and J by 4 bases, with 7 bases of the junction left unmatched. The length of the CDR3 is 14 residues. The CDR3: CASRSSGNRYEQYF. The CDR3 bases are TGTGCCAGCAGATCTAGCGGGAATCGGTACGAGCAGTACTTC.

The chain links TRBV5-1 to TRBJ1-2; D is perhaps TRBD1 (6 bases). Germline loops: CDR1 SGHRS, CDR2 YFSETQ. V was shortened by 4 bases and J by 2 bases, with 9 bases between the two germline ends. This CDR3 has 13 residues. CDR3: CASSRQDNYGYTF. DNA of the CDR3: TGCGCCAGCAGCCGACAGGACAACTATGGCTACACCTTC.

This chain uses TRBV7-9 with TRBJ2-3; 7 bases line up with TRBD2. Germline trimming cut 3 bases from V and 2 bases from J; bases unmatched to any gene: 8. CDR1 and CDR2 (germline): SEHNR, FQNEAQ (reference sequence). The CDR3 is 16 amino acids. CDR3 DNA sequence: TGTGCCAGCAGCTTGACGGGGGGACTCTCCACAGATACGCAGTATTTT. Protein sequence: CASSLTGGLSTDTQYF.

CDR3 sequence reads: CASSFAASLSYEQYF. The CDR3 DNA is TGTGCCAGCAGCTTTGCGGCTTCTCTCTCCTACGAGCAGTACTTC. The chain carries TRBV13 and TRBJ2-7; D unresolved. The germline V gene has CDR1 PRHDT and CDR2 FYEKMQ (reference sequence). The CDR3 runs to 15 residues. V was shortened by 3 bases and J by 0 bases, with 12 bases between the two germline ends.

The rearrangement links TRBV5-6 to TRBJ2-7; 10 positions agree with TRBD2. Germline-derived CDR1 and CDR2 are SGHDT and YYEEEE. CDR3 length: 14 residues. V trimming: 4 bases; J trimming: 5 bases; junction bases outside the gene matches: 6. The CDR3 spells CASSGLAGADEQYF. The CDR3 coding sequence is TGTGCCAGCAGCGGCCTAGCGGGAGCGGACGAGCAGTACTTC.

In its sample, this clonotype was seen many times. This rearrangement joins TRBV7-8 to TRBJ1-2; weak D call: TRBD1 (6 bases). Trimming removed 5 bases from V and 8 bases from J, with 18 bases in between. Germline assignment: CDR1 SGHVS and CDR2 FQNEAQ. The CDR3 has 14 amino acids. The DNA of the CDR3 is TGTGCCAGCAGCCCTCGGAAGGGGGTAAGGGGCTACACCTTC. Amino acid sequence: CASSPRKGVRGYTF.

The chain employs TRBV7-2 and TRBJ2-1; 11 bases fit TRBD1. The trim removed 5 bases at V and 3 bases at J, leaving 21 bases unmatched. CDR3 size: 21 residues. Germline CDR1 is SGHTA and CDR2 is FQGNSA. CDR3 sequence (DNA): TGTGCCAGCAGCCAAACCCGGACAGGGGGCTGGGAGAAACCCTACTACAATGAGCAGTTCTTC. Encoded protein: CASSQTRTGGWEKPYYNEQFF.

In its sample, this clonotype was seen many times. The chain joins TRBV28 to TRBJ2-7; D is possibly TRBD2 (5 bases). Between the trimmed V and J ends, which lost 2 bases and 7 bases, there was a span of 9 bases. Per the germline V gene, CDR1 is MDHEN and CDR2 is SYDVKM. The CDR3 totals 12 residues. CDR3 nucleotides: TGTGCCAGCAGTTTAATTTCGGGGGAGCAGTACTTC. This encodes CASSLISGEQYF.

Regarding this clonotype: A much more abundant neighbour one base away suggests this may be a read error. This chain uses TRBV20-1 with TRBJ2-7; 7 nucleotides line up with TRBD2. The CDR3 is 16 amino acids. The germline CDR1 and CDR2 sequences are DFQATT and SNEGSKA (reference sequence). The CDR3 nucleotides read TGCTGTGCTCCTTGGGAACCAGGGAGGGAATCCTACGAGCAGTACTTC. Translation: CCAPWEPGRESYEQYF.

The table lists this clonotype with a few counts. The V and J genes are TRBV6-2 or TRBV6-3 and TRBJ2-7, with 9 bases matching TRBD2. J was trimmed by 3 bases and V by 3 bases; bases with no gene match: 9. The CDR3 has 16 residues. Germline V gives CDR1 MNHEY, CDR2 SVGEGT. This CDR3 reads CASSYVAVAGVYEQYF. The CDR3 DNA reads TGTGCCAGCAGTTATGTTGCTGTAGCGGGAGTCTACGAGCAGTACTTC.

This clonotype appeared many times. The V and J genes are TRBV28 and TRBJ2-5; D remains unclear. The CDR3 covers 14 residues. The germline V and J ends were trimmed by 5 bases and 2 bases, with 12 bases remaining between them. CDR1 and CDR2 from the germline V gene are MDHEN and SYDVKM. The CDR3 sequence is CASSPSGSQETQYF. Here the CDR3 DNA reads TGTGCCAGCAGTCCTTCCGGGTCACAAGAGACCCAGTACTTC.

This clonotype was seen many times. The CDR3 sequence is CARETGRYSNQPQHF. The CDR3 DNA follows: TGCGCCAGAGAGACAGGTAGATATAGCAATCAGCCCCAGCATTTT. This chain uses TRBV4-3 with TRBJ1-5, with TRBD1 as a possible D gene (6 bases). Germline loops: CDR1 LGHNA, CDR2 YSLEER. This CDR3 comprises 15 residues. Trimming left V 9 bases short and J 0 bases short, with 15 bases between.

The gene calls are TRBV7-2 and TRBJ2-1; D perhaps matches TRBD2 (5 bases). CDR1 and CDR2 from the germline V gene are SGHTA and FQGNSA. V shed 0 bases and J shed 16 bases, with 16 bases lying between them. The CDR3 runs 13 residues. The CDR3 coding sequence is TGTGCCAGCAGCTTAGCCTCGGCTAGCCAGACATTCTTC. This encodes CASSLASASQTFF.

The chain uses TRBV28 and TRBJ2-7, with D hard to call. The CDR3 sequence is 11 residues long. V was trimmed by 8 bases and J by 7 bases, leaving 12 bases between them. CDR1 and CDR2 from the germline V gene are MDHEN and SYDVKM. CDR3 region: CASRRAEEQYF. CDR3 in DNA: TGTGCCAGCCGACGGGCCGAGGAGCAGTACTTC.

There are many counts of this clonotype. The CDR3 sequence is CAWIRAYEDTQYF. The DNA of the CDR3 is TGTGCCTGGATAAGGGCCTATGAAGATACGCAGTATTTT. The rearrangement uses TRBV30 and TRBJ2-3; D not resolved. Trimming cost V 4 bases and J 5 bases, with 13 bases left between them. This CDR3 has 13 amino acids. Germline-derived CDR1 and CDR2 are GTSNPN and SVGIG (reference sequence).

This clonotype was recorded at least ten times. This chain links TRBV7-3 with TRBJ2-1, with 10 bases identical to TRBD2. The J segment lost 8 bases and the V segment lost 5 bases, leaving 9 bases of the junction unmatched. The CDR3 runs 15 residues. Germline V lookup: CDR1 SGHTA, CDR2 FQGTGA. In DNA, the CDR3 is TGTGCCAGCAGCCCGAGCGGGAGGGCCTTTGATGAGCAGTTCTTC. Its translation is CASSPSGRAFDEQFF. Based on the CDR3 plus reference TRBV7-3 and TRBJ2-1, the full variable domain is GAGVSQTPSNKVTEKGKYVELRCDPISGHTALYWYRQSLGQGPEFLIYFQGTGAADDSGLPNDRFFAVRPEGSVSTLKIQRTERGDSAVYLCASSPSGRAFDEQFFGPGTRLTVL.

On this clonotype: One end of the junction does not line up with germline, which may come from a read error. J is TRBJ2-1 and V is TRBV7-7; TRBD2 matches 11 bases. Per germline, CDR1 SSHAT and CDR2 FNYEAQ (reference sequence). The CDR3 spans 15 residues. The DNA for the CDR3 is TGTGCTAGCAGCTTAACCGCACTAGCGGGAGACAAGCAGTTCTTC. Amino acids: CASSLTALAGDKQFF.